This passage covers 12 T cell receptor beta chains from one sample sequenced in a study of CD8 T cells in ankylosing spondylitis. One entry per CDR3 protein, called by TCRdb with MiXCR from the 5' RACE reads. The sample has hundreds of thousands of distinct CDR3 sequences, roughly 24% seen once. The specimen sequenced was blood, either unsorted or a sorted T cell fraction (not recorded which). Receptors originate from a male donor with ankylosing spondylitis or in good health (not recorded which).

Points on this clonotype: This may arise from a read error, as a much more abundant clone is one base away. The CDR3 DNA reads as TGTGCCAGCAGCCCGGGACTAGCGCGATATACCTCCTACGAGCAGTACTTC. This translates into CASSPGLARYTSYEQYF. The V call is TRBV7-8, the J call TRBJ2-7; TRBD2 matches 10 bases. Germline CDR1 and CDR2: SGHVS and FQNEAQ. The CDR3 runs 17 residues. The trim removed 5 bases at V and 0 bases at J, leaving 10 bases unmatched.

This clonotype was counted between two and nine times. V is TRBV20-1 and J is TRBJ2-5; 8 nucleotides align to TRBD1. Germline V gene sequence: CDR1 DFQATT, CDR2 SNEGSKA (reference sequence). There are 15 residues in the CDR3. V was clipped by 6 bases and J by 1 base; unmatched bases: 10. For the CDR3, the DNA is TGCAGTGCGGCCAGGACAGGGAAACTCCAAGAGACCCAGTACTTC. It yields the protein CSAARTGKLQETQYF.

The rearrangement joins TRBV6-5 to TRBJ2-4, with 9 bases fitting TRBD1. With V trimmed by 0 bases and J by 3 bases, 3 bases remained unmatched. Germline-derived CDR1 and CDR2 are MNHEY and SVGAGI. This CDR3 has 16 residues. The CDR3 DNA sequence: TGTGCCAGCAGTTACTCGGGACAGGGTGGCAAAAACATTCAGTACTTC. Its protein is CASSYSGQGGKNIQYF.

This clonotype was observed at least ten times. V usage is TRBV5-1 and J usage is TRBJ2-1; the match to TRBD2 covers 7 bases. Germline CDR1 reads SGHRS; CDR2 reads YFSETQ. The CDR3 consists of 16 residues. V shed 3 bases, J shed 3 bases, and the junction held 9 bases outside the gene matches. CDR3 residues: CASSSEKRGHYNEQFF. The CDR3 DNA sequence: TGCGCCAGCAGCTCGGAAAAGCGGGGTCACTACAATGAGCAGTTCTTC. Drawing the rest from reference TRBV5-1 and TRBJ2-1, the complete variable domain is KAGVTQTPRYLIKTRGQQVTLSCSPISGHRSVSWYQQTPGQGLQFLFEYFSETQRNKGNFPGRFSGRQFSNSRSEMNVSTLELGDSALYLCASSSEKRGHYNEQFFGPGTRLTVL.

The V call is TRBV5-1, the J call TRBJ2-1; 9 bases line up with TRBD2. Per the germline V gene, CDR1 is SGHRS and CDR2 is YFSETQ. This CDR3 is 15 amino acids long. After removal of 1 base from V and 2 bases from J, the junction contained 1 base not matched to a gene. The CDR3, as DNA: TGCGCCAGCAGCTTGCCTAGCGGGACCTACAATGAGCAGTTCTTC. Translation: CASSLPSGTYNEQFF.

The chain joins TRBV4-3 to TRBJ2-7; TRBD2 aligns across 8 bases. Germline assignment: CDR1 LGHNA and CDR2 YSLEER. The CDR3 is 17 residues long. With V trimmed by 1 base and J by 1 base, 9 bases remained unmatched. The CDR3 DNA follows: TGCGCCAGCAGCCAAGTAGTCCTAGCGGGCAGATCCTACGAGCAGTACTTC. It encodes CASSQVVLAGRSYEQYF.

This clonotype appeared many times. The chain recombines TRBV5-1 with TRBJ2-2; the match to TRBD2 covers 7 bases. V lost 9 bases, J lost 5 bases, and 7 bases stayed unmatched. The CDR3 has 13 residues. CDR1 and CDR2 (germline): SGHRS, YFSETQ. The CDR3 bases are TGCGCCACCATGACTAGCTCGACCGGGGAGCTGTTTTTT. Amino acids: CATMTSSTGELFF.

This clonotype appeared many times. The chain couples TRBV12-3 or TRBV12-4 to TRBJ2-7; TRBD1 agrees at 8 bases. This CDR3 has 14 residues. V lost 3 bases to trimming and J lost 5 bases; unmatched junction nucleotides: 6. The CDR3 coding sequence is TGTGCCAGCAGTTTCCGGCAGGGGGCCGACGAGCAGTACTTC. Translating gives CASSFRQGADEQYF.

CDR3: CASRGLAGGPLETQYF. The CDR3 DNA sequence: TGTGCCAGCAGGGGACTAGCGGGAGGGCCTTTAGAGACCCAGTACTTC. The V gene is TRBV12-3 or TRBV12-4, the J gene TRBJ2-5; TRBD2 aligns across 16 bases. Germline trimming cut 6 bases from V and 4 bases from J; bases unmatched to any gene: 5. This CDR3 comprises 16 residues.

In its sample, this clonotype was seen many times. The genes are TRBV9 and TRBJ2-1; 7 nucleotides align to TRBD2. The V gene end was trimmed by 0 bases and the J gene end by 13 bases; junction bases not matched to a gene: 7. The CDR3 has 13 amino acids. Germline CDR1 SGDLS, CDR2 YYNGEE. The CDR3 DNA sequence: TGTGCCAGCAGCGTAGGGCTAGCGGAATACCAGTTCTTC. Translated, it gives CASSVGLAEYQFF.

The CDR3 DNA reads TGTGCCAGCAGCTTAAACCCAGCAGGGGAGCAGTACTTC. Its translation is CASSLNPAGEQYF. The V and J genes are TRBV7-6 and TRBJ2-7; D is perhaps TRBD1 (5 bases). This CDR3 contains 13 residues. CDR1 is SGHVS, CDR2 FNYEAQ, per germline. The V gene lost 2 bases and the J gene lost 7 bases, with 12 bases spanning the gap. The variable domain in full, completed from reference TRBV7-6 and TRBJ2-7, reads GAGVSQSPRYKVTKRGQDVALRCDPISGHVSLYWYRQALGQGPEFLTYFNYEAQQDKSGLPNDRFSAERPEGSISTLTIQRTEQRDSAMYRCASSLNPAGEQYFGPGTRLTVT.

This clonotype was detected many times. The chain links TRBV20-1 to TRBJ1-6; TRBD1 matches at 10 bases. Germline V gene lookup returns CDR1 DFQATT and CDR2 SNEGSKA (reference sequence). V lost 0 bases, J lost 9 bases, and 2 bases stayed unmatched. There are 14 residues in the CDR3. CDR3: CSAREDRGFSPLHF. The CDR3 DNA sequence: TGCAGTGCTAGAGAGGACAGGGGGTTTTCACCCCTCCACTTT.